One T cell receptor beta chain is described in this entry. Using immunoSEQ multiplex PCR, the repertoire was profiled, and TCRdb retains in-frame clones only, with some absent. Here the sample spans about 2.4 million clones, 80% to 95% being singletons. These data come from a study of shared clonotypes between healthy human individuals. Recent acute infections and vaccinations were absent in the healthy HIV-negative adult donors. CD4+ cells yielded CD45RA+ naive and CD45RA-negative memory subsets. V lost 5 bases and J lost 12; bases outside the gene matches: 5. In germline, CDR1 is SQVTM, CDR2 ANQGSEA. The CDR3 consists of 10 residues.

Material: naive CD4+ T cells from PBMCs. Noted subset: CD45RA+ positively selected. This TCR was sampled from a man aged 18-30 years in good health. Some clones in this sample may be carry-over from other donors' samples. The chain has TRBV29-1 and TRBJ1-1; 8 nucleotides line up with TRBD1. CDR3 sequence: CSVRTGSSFF. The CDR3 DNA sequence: TGCAGCGTTCGGACAGGGTCGTCTTTCTTT.